This T cell receptor beta chain was sequenced for a study of blood T cell repertoires in COVID-19. As for the study in general: PBMCs, B-cell-depleted T cells, or T cells were the source of the cDNA or gDNA that made up the material.

Trimming took off 0 bases at V and 6 bases at J, with 9 bases between the two ends. Germline CDR1 reads MGHRA; CDR2 reads YSYEKL. The CDR3 runs to 14 residues. Original methodology: Researchers report that nucleated cell counts were estimated from reference gene primer amplification. Sequencing was performed with immunoSEQ multiplex PCR; in TCRdb, only in-frame clones are kept and a portion is missing. The V and J calls and clone size come from that table; D and trimming were worked out from the DNA. The table has 270,000 or so clones, under 90% seen once. The V call is TRBV4-1, the J call TRBJ1-5; D possibly corresponds to TRBD1 (5 bases). Sequencing input: peripheral blood. The receptor comes from a woman aged 18 to 35 with acute or convalescent COVID-19. In nucleotides, the CDR3 is TGCGCCAGCAGCCAAGAAACGGGGGGTCAGCCCCAGCATTTT. This gives the protein CASSQETGGQPQHF.